The clone carrying this TCR beta chain was counted at least ten times. Antigen unknown. This CDR3 is 15 amino acids long. With 4 bases removed from V and 4 bases from J, the gap between germline ends came to 16 bases. One entry per CDR3 protein results from TCRdb running MiXCR on the 5' RACE reads. The sample shows under 25,000 distinct CDR3 sequences, 2.6% of them seen only once. This entry is derived from a study of neurological immune-mediated disorders. Study results and limitations: Expanded clones shared no identical CDR3 amino acid sequences across subjects, which suggested private TCR-beta repertoires in all groups. Repertoires from 18 of 34 multiple sclerosis patients grouped phylogenetically into a related-CDR3 cluster, suggesting a possible signature.

Unsorted libraries were prepared from 2 million PBMCs that had been stored at -80 C. The sequencing sample was made of PBMCs. The chain is built from TRBV12-3 or TRBV12-4 and TRBJ1-2; TRBD1 is a possible D gene (5 bases). The sequence derives from a woman aged 18 to 35 with multiple sclerosis. The chain's CDR3 is CASSSSGLQPYGYTF. CDR3 sequence (DNA): TGTGCCAGCAGTTCCTCGGGACTGCAACCCTATGGCTACACCTTC.